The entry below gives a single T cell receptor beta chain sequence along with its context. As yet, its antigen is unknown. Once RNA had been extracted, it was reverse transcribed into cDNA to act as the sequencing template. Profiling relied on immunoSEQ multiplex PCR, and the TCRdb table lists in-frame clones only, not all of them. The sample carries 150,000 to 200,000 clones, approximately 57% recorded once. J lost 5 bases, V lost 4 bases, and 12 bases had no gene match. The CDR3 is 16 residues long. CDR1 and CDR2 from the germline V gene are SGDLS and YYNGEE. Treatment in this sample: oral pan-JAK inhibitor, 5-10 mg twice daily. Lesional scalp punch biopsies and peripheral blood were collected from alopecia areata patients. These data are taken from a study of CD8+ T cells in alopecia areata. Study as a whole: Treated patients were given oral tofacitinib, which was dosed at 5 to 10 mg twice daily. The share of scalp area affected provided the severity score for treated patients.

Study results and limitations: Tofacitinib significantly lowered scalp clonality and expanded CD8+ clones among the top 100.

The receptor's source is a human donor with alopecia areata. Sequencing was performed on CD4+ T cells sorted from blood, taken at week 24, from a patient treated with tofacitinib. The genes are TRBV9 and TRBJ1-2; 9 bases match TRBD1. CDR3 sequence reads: CASSHRQGGHAYGYTF. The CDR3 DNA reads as TGTGCCAGCAGCCACCGACAGGGGGGGCACGCTTATGGCTACACCTTC. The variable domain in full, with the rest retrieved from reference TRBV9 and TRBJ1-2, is DSGVTQTPKHLITATGQRVTLRCSPRSGDLSVYWYQQSLDQGLQFLIQYYNGEERAKGNILERFSAQQFPDLHSELNLSSLELGDSALYFCASSHRQGGHAYGYTFGSGTRLTVV.